Listed here are 6 T cell receptor beta chains from one sample, sequenced in a study of glioma-infiltrating T cells. Using RNA template, CDR3s of TCR alpha and beta were amplified with iRepertoire arm-PCR. One entry per CDR3 protein results from TCRdb running MiXCR on the multiplex PCR reads. The data hold approximately 190,000 distinct CDR3 sequences, with 32% observed a single time. The sequenced sample consisted of glioma tissue, nonneoplastic brain tissue, or PBMCs (not recorded which). These receptors were taken from a human donor with low-grade glioma or glioblastoma, undergoing nonglioma brain surgery, or in good health (not recorded which).

This clonotype was observed at least ten times. The rearrangement uses TRBV6-1 and TRBJ2-4, with TRBD2 as a possible D gene (6 bases). Between the trimmed V and J ends, which lost 4 bases and 0 bases, there was a span of 16 bases. The V gene's germline CDR1 is MNHNS and CDR2 SASEGT. This CDR3 has 17 residues. The CDR3 DNA reads as TGTGCCAGCAGTGGGGGACTCACCTCCATAGCCAAAAACATTCAGTACTTC. This encodes CASSGGLTSIAKNIQYF.

On this clonotype: A clone one base away is much larger, so this may be a read error. The chain recombines TRBV19 with TRBJ2-5; the match to TRBD2 covers 11 bases. With 5 bases clipped from V and 2 bases from J, the junction kept 7 bases outside the gene matches. This CDR3 comprises 16 residues. The germline gives CDR1 LNHDA, CDR2 SQIVND (reference sequence). This chain's CDR3 is CASSSGLAVGQETQYF. The CDR3 bases are TGTGCCAGTAGTTCGGGACTAGCGGTGGGTCAAGAGACCCAGTACTTC. The whole variable domain, remainder taken from reference TRBV19 and TRBJ2-5, is DGGITQSPKYLFRKEGQNVTLSCEQNLNHDAMYWYRQDPGQGLRLIYYSQIVNDFQKGDIAEGYSVSREKKESFPLTVTSAQKNPTAFYLCASSSGLAVGQETQYFGPGTRLLVL.

This clonotype appeared many times. The rearrangement joins TRBV20-1 to TRBJ1-1; the D is unclear. There are 14 residues in the CDR3. Germline V gene data show CDR1 as DFQATT and CDR2 as SNEGSKA (reference sequence). The germline V and J ends were trimmed by 4 bases and 7 bases, with 19 bases remaining between them. CDR3 nucleotide sequence: TGCAGTGCTAAATTTGAAGTGGGGATACGTGAAGCTTTCTTT. Encoded protein: CSAKFEVGIREAFF.

At least ten counts were recorded for this clonotype. As DNA, the CDR3 is TGTGCCAGCAGAAACACTATAGAGAACATTCAGTACTTC. Protein product: CASRNTIENIQYF. The rearrangement joins TRBV6-1 to TRBJ2-4; no definite D call. Germline V gene lookup returns CDR1 MNHNS and CDR2 SASEGT. The V end was cut by 6 bases, the J end by 7 bases, with 13 bases between. There are 13 residues in the CDR3.

This clonotype has at least ten counts. The chain links TRBV6-2 or TRBV6-3 to TRBJ2-5; 12 positions agree with TRBD2. The CDR3 is 17 residues long. In germline, CDR1 is MNHEY, CDR2 SVGEGT. Germline trimming cut 2 bases from V and 5 bases from J; bases unmatched to any gene: 9. Here the CDR3 reads CASSYGRLAGDGETQYF. The CDR3 DNA reads TGTGCCAGCAGTTACGGCAGACTAGCGGGAGACGGTGAGACCCAGTACTTC.

This chain connects TRBV6-6 to TRBJ1-6, with D perhaps TRBD1 (5 bases). This CDR3 has 15 amino acids. With 1 base removed from V and 18 bases from J, the gap between germline ends came to 22 bases. Looked up from germline, CDR1 is MNHNY and CDR2 is SVGAGI (reference sequence). The CDR3 here is CASSYYAWGDSTPHF. CDR3 nucleotides: TGTGCCAGCAGTTACTACGCTTGGGGGGATTCAACCCCCCACTTT.